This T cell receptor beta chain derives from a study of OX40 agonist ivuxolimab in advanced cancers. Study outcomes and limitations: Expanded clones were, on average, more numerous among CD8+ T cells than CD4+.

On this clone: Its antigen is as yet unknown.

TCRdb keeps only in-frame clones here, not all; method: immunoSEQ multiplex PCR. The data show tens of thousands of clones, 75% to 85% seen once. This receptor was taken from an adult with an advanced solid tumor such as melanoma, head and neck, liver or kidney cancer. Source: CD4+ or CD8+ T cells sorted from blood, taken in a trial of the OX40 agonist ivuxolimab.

The chain's CDR3 is CASSVASGLAGAEQYF. CDR3 nucleotides: TGTGCCAGCAGCGTAGCCTCGGGACTAGCGGGAGCCGAGCAGTACTTC. V gene TRBV9 combines with J gene TRBJ2-7; TRBD2 matches 14 bases. The CDR3 is 16 residues long. Germline-derived CDR1 and CDR2 are SGDLS and YYNGEE. V was clipped by 0 bases and J by 6 bases; unmatched bases: 5.